This T cell receptor (beta chain) was observed in a study of T cell changes during pregnancy in multiple sclerosis. Produced via immunoSEQ multiplex PCR; TCRdb's table is partial and in-frame only. The sample holds 28,000 or so clones, approximately 86% seen once. This CDR3 has 15 amino acids. Germline CDR1 and CDR2: LGHNA and YSLEER. V gave up 0 bases and J gave up 5 bases; unmatched junction bases: 5. The chain links TRBV4-3 to TRBJ2-5; 8 nucleotides align to TRBD2. The TCR sequence derives from a female donor in good health, enrolled as a control in a pregnancy study. The specimen was CD4+ T cells from peripheral blood mononuclear cells, collected in the first trimester of pregnancy. CDR3 protein: CASSQEPGGLETQYF. The DNA for the CDR3 is TGCGCCAGCAGCCAAGAACCGGGGGGGCTGGAGACCCAGTACTTC.